Listed below are T cell receptor beta chains from one sample, sequenced in a study of T cell responses to AZD1222 COVID-19 vaccine. Data came from immunoSEQ multiplex PCR; TCRdb stores just in-frame clones and leaves some out. There are around 250,000 clones in the sample; 80% to 95% occur only once, and 0.55% lies in the top ten. The material sequenced was peripheral blood, taken on day 0 of AZD1222 vaccination. These receptors were collected from an adult in good health. CDR3s include the opening cysteine and the closing phenylalanine or tryptophan. Each record gives: J gene, V gene, D gene, CDR3 protein, CDR3 DNA. D genes are given only for firm matches.

j_gene: TRBJ2-1
v_gene: TRBV2
d_gene: NA
CDR3aa: CASSERFLRNEQFF
CDR3nt: TGTGCCAGCAGTGAAAGGTTCCTTAGGAATGAGCAGTTCTTC

j_gene: TRBJ2-1
v_gene: TRBV9
d_gene: TRBD2
CDR3aa: CASSVGGLGGINEQFF
CDR3nt: TGTGCCAGCAGCGTAGGAGGTTTGGGGGGGATCAATGAGCAGTTCTTC

j_gene: TRBJ2-3
v_gene: TRBV9
d_gene: NA
CDR3aa: CASRGSGTDTQYF
CDR3nt: TGTGCCAGCAGGGGTAGCGGCACAGATACGCAGTATTTT

j_gene: TRBJ1-2
v_gene: TRBV24-1
d_gene: NA
CDR3aa: CATSGRSPGEAYGYTF
CDR3nt: TGTGCCACCAGTGGGAGGTCTCCGGGGGAGGCCTATGGCTACACCTTC

j_gene: TRBJ2-1
v_gene: TRBV29-1
d_gene: NA
CDR3aa: CSVEVGMVQFF
CDR3nt: TGCAGCGTTGAAGTGGGGATGGTGCAGTTCTTC

j_gene: TRBJ1-5
v_gene: TRBV2
d_gene: NA
CDR3aa: CASGGRNRNQPQHF
CDR3nt: TGTGCCAGCGGGGGAAGGAACAGGAATCAGCCCCAGCATTTT

j_gene: TRBJ1-5
v_gene: TRBV2
d_gene: NA
CDR3aa: CASSEESGLHQPQHF
CDR3nt: TGTGCCAGCAGTGAAGAATCAGGGCTGCATCAGCCCCAGCATTTT

j_gene: TRBJ1-6
v_gene: TRBV5-4
d_gene: NA
CDR3aa: CASSLEAGLSPLHF
CDR3nt: TGTGCCAGCAGCTTGGAGGCAGGGCTTTCACCCCTCCACTTT

j_gene: TRBJ1-1
v_gene: TRBV6-5
d_gene: NA
CDR3aa: CASRRRGEGTEAFF
CDR3nt: TGTGCCAGCAGACGCCGGGGGGAAGGCACTGAAGCTTTCTTT

j_gene: TRBJ1-2
v_gene: TRBV4-3
d_gene: NA
CDR3aa: CASSQDSWGLDGYTF
CDR3nt: TGCGCCAGCAGCCAGGACTCGTGGGGGCTCGATGGCTACACCTTC

j_gene: TRBJ1-2
v_gene: TRBV12-3/TRBV12-4
d_gene: TRBD1
CDR3aa: CASSSTGGRGYTF
CDR3nt: TGTGCCAGCAGTTCCACAGGGGGCCGAGGCTACACCTTC

j_gene: TRBJ1-2
v_gene: TRBV20-1
d_gene: NA
CDR3aa: CSARTGDGYTF
CDR3nt: TGCAGTGCTAGAACGGGTGATGGCTACACCTTC

j_gene: TRBJ2-7
v_gene: TRBV5-1
d_gene: NA
CDR3aa: CASSLAQELYEQYF
CDR3nt: TGCGCCAGCAGCTTGGCACAGGAACTCTACGAGCAGTACTTC

j_gene: TRBJ2-2
v_gene: TRBV4-2
d_gene: TRBD2
CDR3aa: CASSQGEGGGYSNTGELFF
CDR3nt: TGTGCCAGCAGCCAGGGGGAGGGCGGGGGTTACTCGAACACCGGGGAGCTGTTTTTT

j_gene: TRBJ1-2
v_gene: TRBV18
d_gene: TRBD1
CDR3aa: CASSPRDRHGYTF
CDR3nt: TGTGCCAGCTCACCCCGGGACAGGCATGGCTACACCTTC

j_gene: TRBJ1-6
v_gene: TRBV3-1/TRBV3-2
d_gene: NA
CDR3aa: CASSQGNRDNSPLHF
CDR3nt: TGTGCCAGCAGCCAAGGCAACAGGGACAATTCACCCCTCCACTTT